Listed here are 2 T cell receptor beta chains from one sample, sequenced in a study of blood T cell repertoires in COVID-19. Generated by immunoSEQ multiplex PCR, the TCRdb table keeps only in-frame clones and is missing some. The profile shows 35,000 to 45,000 clones, about 82% of them singletons. Sequenced input: peripheral blood. The source of these receptors is a man in his forties or fifties with active COVID-19.

This clone was picked up one time. The CDR3: CASSWGLAGGSVNEQFF. The DNA of the CDR3 is TGTGCCAGCAGCTGGGGACTAGCGGGAGGGTCTGTTAATGAGCAGTTCTTC. V is TRBV5-6 and J is TRBJ2-1, with 16 bases that match TRBD2. The V segment lost 3 bases and the J segment 7 bases; nucleotides outside the gene matches: 7. Germline V CDR1 and CDR2: SGHDT, YYEEEE. The length of the CDR3 is 17 residues.

CDR3 region: CASSGGMFTETQYF. CDR3 DNA sequence: TGTGCCAGCTCGGGGGGGATGTTTACAGAGACCCAGTACTTC. The gene calls are TRBV2 and TRBJ2-5, with TRBD2 matching over 8 bases. Trimming took 8 bases from V and 4 from J; bases not matched to a gene: 9. Germline loops: CDR1 SNHLY, CDR2 FYNNEI. The CDR3 is made up of 14 amino acids.